The 3 T cell receptor beta chains below all came from one sample that was sequenced in a study of T cells in Graves' hyperthyroidism and ophthalmopathy. Amplification yielded TCR beta CDR3 regions, with RNA transcripts as the source. First-round RT-PCR targeting the TCR CDR3 was performed with the HTBI primer set. One entry per CDR3 protein results from TCRdb running MiXCR on the multiplex PCR reads. The sample has about 360,000 distinct CDR3 sequences, roughly 13% seen once. Input material: blood. Receptors originate from a young woman with Graves' hyperthyroidism.

The gene calls are TRBV5-6 and TRBJ2-4, with D uncertain. V was shortened by 0 bases and J by 5 bases, with 12 bases between the two germline ends. This CDR3 contains 15 residues. Germline CDR1 is SGHDT and CDR2 is YYEEEE. The chain's CDR3 is CASSLVTGPQNIQYF. The CDR3 DNA is TGTGCCAGCAGCTTGGTAACCGGACCCCAAAACATTCAGTACTTC.

The sample holds one count of this clonotype. This may stem from a read error, because a much larger clone lies one nucleotide away. This chain links TRBV5-1 with TRBJ2-5, with 10 bases fitting TRBD2. The CDR3 is 14 amino acids. The germline V gene encodes CDR1 SGHRS and CDR2 YFSETQ. The CDR3 spells CASSNGLAEETQHF. The CDR3 DNA is TGCGCCAGCAGCAACGGACTAGCGGAAGAGACCCAGCACTTC. The variable domain in full, with the rest retrieved from reference TRBV5-1 and TRBJ2-5, is KAGVTQTPRYLIKTRGQQVTLSCSPISGHRSVSWYQQTPGQGLQFLFEYFSETQRNKGNFPGRFSGRQFSNSRSEMNVSTLELGDSALYLCASSNGLAEETQHFGPGTRLLVL.

This clonotype was recorded at least ten times. This chain joins TRBV6-1 and TRBJ2-5, with 10 bases identical to TRBD2. Germline CDR1 reads MNHNS; CDR2 reads SASEGT. CDR3 length equals 14 residues. Germline trimming cut 5 bases from V and 3 bases from J; bases unmatched to any gene: 3. The CDR3 spells CASSLAGVEETQYF. The CDR3 DNA reads TGTGCCAGCAGTCTAGCGGGAGTAGAAGAGACCCAGTACTTC.